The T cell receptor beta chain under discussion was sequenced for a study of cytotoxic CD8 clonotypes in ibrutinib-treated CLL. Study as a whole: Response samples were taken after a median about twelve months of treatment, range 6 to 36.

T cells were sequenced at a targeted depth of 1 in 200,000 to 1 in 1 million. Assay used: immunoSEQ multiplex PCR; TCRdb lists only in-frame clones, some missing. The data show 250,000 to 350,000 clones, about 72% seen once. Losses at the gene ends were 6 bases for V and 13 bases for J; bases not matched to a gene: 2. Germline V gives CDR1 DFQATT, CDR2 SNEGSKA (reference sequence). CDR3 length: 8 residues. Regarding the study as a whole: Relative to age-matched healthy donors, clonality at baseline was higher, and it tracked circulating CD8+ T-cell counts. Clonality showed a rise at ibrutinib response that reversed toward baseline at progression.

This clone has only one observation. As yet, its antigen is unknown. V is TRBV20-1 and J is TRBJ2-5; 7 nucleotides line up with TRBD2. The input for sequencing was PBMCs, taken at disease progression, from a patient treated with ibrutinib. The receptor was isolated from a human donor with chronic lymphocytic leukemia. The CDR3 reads CSAGRGYF. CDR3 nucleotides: TGCAGTGCGGGGAGGGGGTACTTC.